The sequence of this T cell receptor (beta chain) was determined in a study of cytomegalovirus exposure and HLA in healthy donors. General study results and limits: In a later analysis, a missense DCLRE1C variant was linked to TCR beta V- and J-gene trimming. Reportedly, cytomegalovirus status was diagnosed with high sensitivity and specificity. In a later analysis, productive TCRs from donors in an Asian-associated ancestry cluster reportedly carried fewer N-insertions than the cohort mean.

This clone appeared a single time. Its specificity is unknown. It was with 60 Vbeta and 13 Jbeta primers that the PCR ran. TCRdb's copy holds only in-frame clones and misses some; the assay was immunoSEQ multiplex PCR. The data show some 220,000 clones, with about three quarters seen just once and approximately 0.47% held by the top ten. The CDR3 has 13 amino acids. Per the germline V gene, CDR1 is SEHNR and CDR2 is FQNEAQ (reference sequence). V gave up 2 bases and J gave up 4 bases, with 6 bases separating them. Specimen: PBMCs. This sequence originates from a boy aged 5-17 years in good health and CMV-seronegative. The chain links TRBV7-9 to TRBJ2-1; D not certain. CDR3 nucleotides: TGTGCCAGCAGCTTATCTAGATACAATGAGCAGTTCTTC. Encoded protein: CASSLSRYNEQFF. Full variable domain (remainder filled in from reference TRBV7-9 and TRBJ2-1): DTGVSQNPRHKITKRGQNVTFRCDPISEHNRLYWYRQTLGQGPEFLTYFQNEAQLEKSRLLSDRFSAERPKGSFSTLEIQRTEQGDSAMYLCASSLSRYNEQFFGPGTRLTVL.